This passage covers 6 T cell receptor beta chains from one sample sequenced in a study of spatial heterogeneity in lung cancer. Study-wide points: The number of expanded tumor alpha and beta chains correlated with mutation number.

Time point noted: sample taken at primary tumor resection. A single record per CDR3 protein comes from TCRdb applying MiXCR to the 5' RACE reads. Of more than 25,000 distinct CDR3 sequences in the sample, around 6.5% were seen once. For these TCRs, the target antigens are not known. Here the sequenced sample was lung tumor tissue, taken at surgery. These receptors came from a male donor with early-stage non-small cell lung cancer.

There are a few counts of this clonotype. The chain recombines TRBV15 with TRBJ1-4, with unresolved D. The V gene's germline CDR1 is LNHNV and CDR2 YYDKDF (reference sequence). The CDR3 sequence is 15 residues long. V lost 5 bases, J lost 5 bases, and 15 bases lay in between. The CDR3 DNA is TGTGCCACCAGCCCACGTCGGGTCGAGAATGAAAAACTGTTTTTT. The encoded protein is CATSPRRVENEKLFF. The variable domain in full, completed from reference TRBV15 and TRBJ1-4, reads DAMVIQNPRYQVTQFGKPVTLSCSQTLNHNVMYWYQQKSSQAPKLLFHYYDKDFNNEADTPDNFQSRRPNTSFCFLDIRSPGLGDTAMYLCATSPRRVENEKLFFGSGTQLSVL.

Remarks on this clonotype: This may arise from a read error, as a much more abundant clone is one base away. The rearrangement joins TRBV6-5 to TRBJ2-2; 8 positions agree with TRBD2. This CDR3 spans 15 amino acids. Per germline, CDR1 MNHEY and CDR2 SVGAGI. As DNA, the CDR3 is TGTGACAGCAGTTACGGCGGGGGGAGTGGCGGGGAGCTGTTTTTT. Translated: CDSSYGGGSGGELFF.

This clonotype has at least ten counts. The CDR3 loop reads CSDGGGGAFF. In nucleotides, the CDR3 is TGCAGTGACGGAGGGGGAGGCGCTTTCTTT. The chain recombines TRBV20-1 with TRBJ1-1; D might be TRBD1 (6 bases). Trimming cost V 7 bases and J 11 bases, with 14 bases left between them. There are 10 residues in the CDR3. Looked up from germline, CDR1 is DFQATT and CDR2 is SNEGSKA (reference sequence).

This clonotype rates as medium-sized. V gene TRBV10-3 combines with J gene TRBJ2-7; D remains unclear. Trimming stripped 0 bases from V and 1 base from J, with 1 base between. Germline CDR1 is ENHRY and CDR2 is SYGVKD. The CDR3 spans 12 residues. CDR3 coding DNA: TGTGCCATCAGTGAGTCTTCCTACGAGCAGTACTTC. This encodes CAISESSYEQYF.

The rearrangement joins TRBV11-2 to TRBJ2-3; D is uncertain. The V gene lost 5 bases and the J gene lost 6 bases, with 9 bases spanning the gap. CDR1 is SGHAT and CDR2 is FQNNGV in the germline V gene. The CDR3 runs to 12 residues. CDR3 amino acids: CASSAGADTQYF. The CDR3, as DNA: TGTGCCAGCAGCGCAGGTGCGGATACGCAGTATTTT.

The chain employs TRBV15 and TRBJ2-7; D may be TRBD1 (6 bases). Trimming cost V 4 bases and J 2 bases, with 12 bases left between them. This CDR3 has 14 residues. Germline CDR1 LNHNV, CDR2 YYDKDF (reference sequence). CDR3 sequence: CATSIAGQTYEQYF. CDR3 nucleotide sequence: TGTGCCACCAGCATCGCCGGACAGACCTACGAGCAGTACTTC.